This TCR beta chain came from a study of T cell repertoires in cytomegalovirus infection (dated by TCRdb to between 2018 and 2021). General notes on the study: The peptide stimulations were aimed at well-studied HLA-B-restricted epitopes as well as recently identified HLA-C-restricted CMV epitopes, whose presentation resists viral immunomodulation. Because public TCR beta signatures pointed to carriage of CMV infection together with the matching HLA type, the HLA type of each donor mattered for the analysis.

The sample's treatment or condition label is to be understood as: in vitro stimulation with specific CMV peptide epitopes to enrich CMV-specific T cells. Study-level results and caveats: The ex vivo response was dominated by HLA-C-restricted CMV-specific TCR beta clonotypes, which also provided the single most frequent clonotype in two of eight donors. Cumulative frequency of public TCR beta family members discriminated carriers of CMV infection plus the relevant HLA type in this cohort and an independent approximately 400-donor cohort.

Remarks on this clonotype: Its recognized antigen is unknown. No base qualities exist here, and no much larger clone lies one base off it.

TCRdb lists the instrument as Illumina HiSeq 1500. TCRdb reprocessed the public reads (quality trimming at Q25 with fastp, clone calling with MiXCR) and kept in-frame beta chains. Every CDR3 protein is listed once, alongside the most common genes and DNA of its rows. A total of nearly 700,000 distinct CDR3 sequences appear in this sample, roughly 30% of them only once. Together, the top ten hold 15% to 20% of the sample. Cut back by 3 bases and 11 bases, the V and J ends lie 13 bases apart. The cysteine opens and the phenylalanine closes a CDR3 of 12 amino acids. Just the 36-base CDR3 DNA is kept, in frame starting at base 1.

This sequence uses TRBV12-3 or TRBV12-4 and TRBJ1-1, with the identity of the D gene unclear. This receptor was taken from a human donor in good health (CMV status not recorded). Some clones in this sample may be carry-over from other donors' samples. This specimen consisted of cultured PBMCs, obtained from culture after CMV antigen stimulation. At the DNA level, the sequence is TGTGCCAGCAGTTTCTCGACTTCGACCGCTTTCTTT. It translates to CASSFSTSTAFF.